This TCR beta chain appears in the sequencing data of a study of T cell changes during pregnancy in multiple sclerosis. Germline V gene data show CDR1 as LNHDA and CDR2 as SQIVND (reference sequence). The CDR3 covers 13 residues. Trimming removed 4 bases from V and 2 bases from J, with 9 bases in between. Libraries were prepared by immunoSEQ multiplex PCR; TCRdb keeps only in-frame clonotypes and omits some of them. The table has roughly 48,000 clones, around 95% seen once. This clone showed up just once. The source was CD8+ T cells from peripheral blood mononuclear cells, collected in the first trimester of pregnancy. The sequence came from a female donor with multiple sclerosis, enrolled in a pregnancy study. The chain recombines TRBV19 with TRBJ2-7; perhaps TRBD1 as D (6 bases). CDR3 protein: CASSTGHPYEQYF. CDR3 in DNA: TGTGCCAGTAGTACGGGACACCCCTACGAGCAGTACTTC.